A selection of T cell receptor beta chains follows, all from one sample in a study of regulatory T cells in long-lasting Graves disease. In TCRdb, the multiplex PCR reads were re-called with MiXCR into one record per CDR3 protein. Of 400,000 to 500,000 distinct CDR3 sequences listed, less than 25% are singletons. The sample in question was peripheral blood mononuclear cells (PBMCs), obtained when the disease was refractory, from a patient treated with antithyroid drugs. The receptor source for this set is a female donor with Graves disease. Each CDR3 is given with its conserved first and last residue. The D gene is left open where the match is weak. Part of the rows lack a size; the others show once, few, many or a class for expanded clones.

j_call cdr3_length v_call d_call clone_size cdr3_aa cdr3_nt
TRBJ1-2 15 TRBV5-1 TRBD1 many CASSLGDSRNYGYTF TGCGCCAGCAGCCTGGGGGACAGTCGAAACTATGGCTACACCTTC
TRBJ1-1 13 TRBV29-1 NA many CSVEQGMNTEAFF TGCAGCGTTGAACAGGGAATGAACACTGAAGCTTTCTTT
TRBJ1-5 16 TRBV6-9 TRBD1 once CASSYRRDRGNQPQHF TGTGCCAGCAGTTACAGAAGGGACAGGGGTAATCAGCCCCAGCATTTT
TRBJ2-2 14 TRBV10-3 NA NA CAISFGANTGELFF TGTGCCATCTCTTTCGGAGCGAACACCGGGGAGCTGTTTTTT
TRBJ1-6 12 TRBV27 NA few CASSPRDSPLHF TGTGCCAGCAGCCCCAGGGACTCACCCCTCCACTTT
TRBJ1-1 14 TRBV7-2 NA NA CASSSSRLNTEAFF TGTGCCAGCAGCTCCTCCCGGCTGAACACTGAAGCTTTCTTT
TRBJ2-5 14 TRBV20-1 TRBD1 few CSALGQGFVETQYF TGCAGTGCTCTTGGACAGGGGTTCGTGGAGACCCAGTACTTC
TRBJ2-1 17 TRBV28 NA NA CASSLAGLPSSYNEQFF TGTGCCAGCAGTTTAGCCGGGCTGCCGAGCTCCTACAATGAGCAGTTCTTC
TRBJ1-6 14 TRBV28 NA many CASSVRLWDSPLHF TGTGCCAGCAGTGTCCGACTTTGGGATTCACCCCTCCACTTT
TRBJ1-1 13 TRBV7-2 NA many CASSPLRNTEAFF TGTGCCAGCAGCCCGCTCCGGAACACTGAAGCTTTCTTT